These T cell receptor beta chains were read from a single sample in a study of shared clonotypes between healthy human individuals. Profiling relied on immunoSEQ multiplex PCR, and the TCRdb table lists in-frame clones only, not all of them. The data show over a million clones, 95% to 99% seen once. The material sequenced was naive CD4+ T cells sorted from blood. These receptors all come from a man younger than 40 in good health. The CDR3 runs from the conserved cysteine through the conserved F or W. The order of the fields is V gene, CDR3 length, J gene, CDR3 protein.

TRBV5-4,14,TRBJ2-1,CASSSQGVANEQFF
TRBV5-4,18,TRBJ2-1,CASSLDGMGGYSYNEQFF
TRBV5-1,13,TRBJ2-1,CASSLEAGTLQFF
TRBV5-5,14,TRBJ2-2,CASSLVLNTGELFF
TRBV30,16,TRBJ1-1,CAWTRAGALMNTEAFF
TRBV7-9,15,TRBJ2-5,CASSLGGRGQETQYF
TRBV5-1,16,TRBJ2-1,CASSLGEWLAGVEQFF
TRBV11-2,11,TRBJ2-5,CASRSKETQYF
TRBV6-6,11,TRBJ2-1,CASKRYNEQFF
TRBV28,14,TRBJ1-1,CASSLRQGWTEAFF
TRBV29-1,13,TRBJ1-1,CSVRGRVDTEAFF
TRBV18,17,TRBJ2-6,CASSPLLPQEGANVLTF
TRBV2,17,TRBJ2-7,CASSERLTGQRSYEQYF
TRBV6-5,14,TRBJ2-7,CASTQPNPNGEQYF
TRBV10-3,16,TRBJ2-1,CAISARHGGGSDEQFF
TRBV28,16,TRBJ1-5,CASSENGQGASQPQHF
TRBV27,13,TRBJ2-7,CASRIRTGGEQYF
TRBV10-3,16,TRBJ1-1,CAISRDRTRIRSEAFF
TRBV11-2,14,TRBJ1-1,CASSFDRVNTEAFF
TRBV29-1,11,TRBJ1-2,CSGGEDYGYTF
TRBV12-5,18,TRBJ2-3,CASGLPRLAGESTDTQYF
TRBV28,14,TRBJ2-7,CASSLGVTSYEQYF
TRBV28,16,TRBJ1-1,CASSLLLGTANTEAFF
TRBV28,13,TRBJ1-2,CASSSTANYGYTF
TRBV4-1,14,TRBJ2-7,CASSHMVYSYEQYF
TRBV6-6,16,TRBJ2-5,CASSYSGGAAQETQYF
TRBV2,12,TRBJ2-2,CASSRNTGELFF
TRBV5-1,15,TRBJ2-1,CASSLIDRGLGEQFF
TRBV11-2,13,TRBJ2-3,CASRSGNTDTQYF
TRBV5-1,13,TRBJ1-1,CASSATGGTEAFF
TRBV12-5,15,TRBJ2-1,CASAVQTSAYNEQFF
TRBV11-3,13,TRBJ2-1,CASSLEGAAEQFF
TRBV27,15,TRBJ2-7,CASSPLAGVGYEQYF
TRBV5-1,15,TRBJ2-7,CASSLGGSPTYEQYF
TRBV10-1,14,TRBJ1-1,CASRSGQMNTEAFF
TRBV5-1,15,TRBJ1-2,CASSLDHVPNYGYTF
TRBV6-1,14,TRBJ1-2,CASSALRTDNGYTF
TRBV6-5,14,TRBJ2-5,CASSYPGGIETQYF
TRBV5-1,15,TRBJ2-3,CASSSHTGAGDTQYF
TRBV5-4,14,TRBJ1-2,CASSLARGLYGYTF
TRBV5-1,12,TRBJ1-2,CASSLGVYGYTF